Listed below are T cell receptor beta chains from one sample, sequenced in a study of post-analysis software for immune sequencing data. TCRdb reanalysed the PCR reads using MiXCR and keeps one entry per CDR3 protein. This repertoire shows over 300,000 distinct CDR3 sequences, 30% to 45% found once; its top ten account for 13%. Sequencing was performed on blood. The receptors originated from a girl aged 5-17 years with multiple sclerosis. Each CDR3 is given with its conserved first and last residue. Fields, in order: V gene, J gene, clone size, D gene, CDR3 protein, CDR3 DNA. D genes are given only for firm matches. Not every row has a clone size; where given, it reads once, few, many or a size class.

V gene: TRBV11-2
J gene: TRBJ2-1
clone size: -
D gene: TRBD2
CDR3 protein: CASSSTYQAGGSYNEQFF
CDR3 DNA: TGTGCCAGCAGCTCTACTTACCAAGCGGGGGGGTCCTACAATGAGCAGTTCTTC

V gene: TRBV7-2
J gene: TRBJ1-5
clone size: -
D gene: -
CDR3 protein: CASSFDGVGQPQHF
CDR3 DNA: TGTGCCAGCAGCTTTGACGGGGTGGGGCAGCCCCAGCATTTT

V gene: TRBV18
J gene: TRBJ2-5
clone size: many
D gene: -
CDR3 protein: CASSPQVQETQYF
CDR3 DNA: TGTGCCAGCTCACCACAGGTCCAAGAGACCCAGTACTTC

V gene: TRBV6-6
J gene: TRBJ1-6
clone size: many
D gene: TRBD1
CDR3 protein: CASRSPFTGDVSPLHF
CDR3 DNA: TGTGCCAGCAGGAGTCCCTTCACAGGGGACGTATCACCCCTCCACTTT

V gene: TRBV4-1
J gene: TRBJ2-3
clone size: few
D gene: -
CDR3 protein: CASSLWQGADTQYF
CDR3 DNA: TGCGCCAGCAGCCTGTGGCAGGGCGCGGATACGCAGTATTTT

V gene: TRBV12-5
J gene: TRBJ1-6
clone size: -
D gene: -
CDR3 protein: CASVGDYNSPLHF
CDR3 DNA: TGTGCTAGTGTCGGGGACTATAATTCACCCCTCCACTTT

V gene: TRBV6-5
J gene: TRBJ1-2
clone size: few
D gene: TRBD1
CDR3 protein: CASSYSGQIDGYTF
CDR3 DNA: TGTGCCAGCAGTTACTCGGGACAGATCGATGGCTACACCTTC

V gene: TRBV3-1
J gene: TRBJ2-3
clone size: few
D gene: -
CDR3 protein: CASSQDVQGSSDTQYF
CDR3 DNA: TGTGCCAGCAGCCAAGATGTGCAGGGGTCGTCAGATACGCAGTATTTT

V gene: TRBV5-4
J gene: TRBJ2-1
clone size: -
D gene: -
CDR3 protein: CASSLAAGPAYNEQFF
CDR3 DNA: TGTGCCAGCAGCTTGGCCGCGGGACCGGCTTACAATGAGCAGTTCTTC

V gene: TRBV7-2
J gene: TRBJ1-2
clone size: -
D gene: -
CDR3 protein: CASSLEGGGNGYTF
CDR3 DNA: TGTGCCAGCAGCTTGGAGGGGGGTGGTAATGGCTACACCTTC

V gene: TRBV20-1
J gene: TRBJ2-1
clone size: few
D gene: -
CDR3 protein: CSAHGRVSYNEQFF
CDR3 DNA: TGCAGTGCCCACGGCAGGGTTTCCTACAATGAGCAGTTCTTC

V gene: TRBV2
J gene: TRBJ2-7
clone size: -
D gene: -
CDR3 protein: CASRPLGACYEQYF
CDR3 DNA: TGTGCCAGCAGGCCGTTGGGGGCATGTTACGAGCAGTACTTC

V gene: TRBV7-2
J gene: TRBJ2-5
clone size: -
D gene: TRBD1
CDR3 protein: CASSSLTGTGNQETQYF
CDR3 DNA: TGTGCCAGCAGCTCTCTGACCGGGACAGGGAACCAAGAGACCCAGTACTTC

V gene: TRBV20-1
J gene: TRBJ1-4
clone size: -
D gene: TRBD1
CDR3 protein: CSAALGQDYEKLFF
CDR3 DNA: TGCAGTGCCGCCCTGGGACAGGATTATGAAAAACTGTTTTTT

V gene: TRBV9
J gene: TRBJ2-6
clone size: -
D gene: -
CDR3 protein: CASSPRGANVLTF
CDR3 DNA: TGTGCCAGCAGCCCCCGCGGGGCCAACGTCCTGACTTTC

V gene: TRBV12-3/TRBV12-4
J gene: TRBJ2-5
clone size: few
D gene: TRBD2
CDR3 protein: CANRGEETQYF
CDR3 DNA: TGTGCCAACCGGGGGGAAGAGACCCAGTACTTC

V gene: TRBV10-3
J gene: TRBJ2-7
clone size: -
D gene: -
CDR3 protein: CAISLDGYEQYF
CDR3 DNA: TGTGCCATCAGCCTCGACGGCTACGAGCAGTACTTC

V gene: TRBV7-3
J gene: TRBJ2-1
clone size: few
D gene: -
CDR3 protein: CASSLNGEYNEQFF
CDR3 DNA: TGTGCCAGCAGCTTAAATGGAGAGTACAATGAGCAGTTCTTC

V gene: TRBV7-9
J gene: TRBJ2-3
clone size: -
D gene: -
CDR3 protein: CASRTAIADTQYF
CDR3 DNA: TGTGCCAGCAGGACGGCGATCGCAGATACGCAGTATTTT

V gene: TRBV6-6
J gene: TRBJ1-1
clone size: -
D gene: TRBD1
CDR3 protein: CASTEGDRGPFF
CDR3 DNA: TGTGCCAGCACCGAGGGGGACAGGGGCCCTTTCTTT

V gene: TRBV28
J gene: TRBJ2-2
clone size: once
D gene: -
CDR3 protein: CATTGWGSRLTSAGELFF
CDR3 DNA: TGTGCCACCACCGGATGGGGTAGTAGGTTAACGTCCGCCGGGGAGCTGTTTTTT

V gene: TRBV4-1
J gene: TRBJ2-5
clone size: -
D gene: -
CDR3 protein: CASSPRGELQETQYF
CDR3 DNA: TGCGCCAGCAGCCCGAGGGGGGAGCTTCAAGAGACCCAGTACTTC

V gene: TRBV7-2
J gene: TRBJ2-3
clone size: -
D gene: TRBD2
CDR3 protein: CASSLVAGGLFSTDTQYF
CDR3 DNA: TGTGCCAGCAGCTTAGTAGCGGGGGGTCTCTTTAGCACAGATACGCAGTATTTT

V gene: TRBV10-3
J gene: TRBJ1-5
clone size: few
D gene: TRBD1
CDR3 protein: CAIGTENQPQHF
CDR3 DNA: TGTGCCATCGGGACAGAAAATCAGCCCCAGCATTTT

V gene: TRBV24-1
J gene: TRBJ1-2
clone size: -
D gene: TRBD1
CDR3 protein: CATSDPGQAAGYTF
CDR3 DNA: TGTGCCACCAGTGACCCGGGACAGGCCGCGGGCTACACCTTC

V gene: TRBV12-3/TRBV12-4
J gene: TRBJ2-1
clone size: -
D gene: -
CDR3 protein: CASSLTSLVGYNEQFF
CDR3 DNA: TGTGCCAGCAGTTTAACCTCCCTGGTTGGGTACAATGAGCAGTTCTTC

V gene: TRBV6-5
J gene: TRBJ1-4
clone size: -
D gene: -
CDR3 protein: CASSPRVSEKLFF
CDR3 DNA: TGTGCCAGCAGCCCAAGGGTTTCTGAAAAACTGTTTTTT

V gene: TRBV11-2
J gene: TRBJ2-7
clone size: many
D gene: -
CDR3 protein: CASSLRDGYEQYF
CDR3 DNA: TGTGCCAGCAGCCTCCGGGACGGCTACGAGCAGTACTTC

V gene: TRBV6-5
J gene: TRBJ2-3
clone size: few
D gene: TRBD2
CDR3 protein: CASSYRGGPRTDTQYF
CDR3 DNA: TGTGCCAGCAGTTACCGGGGGGGCCCCCGCACAGATACGCAGTATTTT

V gene: TRBV5-1
J gene: TRBJ2-1
clone size: -
D gene: TRBD2
CDR3 protein: CASSPPSGGADVDEQFF
CDR3 DNA: TGCGCCAGCAGCCCCCCTAGCGGGGGGGCCGATGTCGATGAGCAGTTCTTC

V gene: TRBV7-9
J gene: TRBJ1-1
clone size: -
D gene: -
CDR3 protein: CASLVREGAEAFF
CDR3 DNA: TGTGCCAGCTTAGTCAGGGAGGGCGCTGAAGCTTTCTTT

V gene: TRBV6-5
J gene: TRBJ2-6
clone size: -
D gene: -
CDR3 protein: CASSSIRSGSGANVLTF
CDR3 DNA: TGTGCCAGCAGTTCCATCCGCAGCGGCTCTGGGGCCAACGTCCTGACTTTC

V gene: TRBV5-1
J gene: TRBJ2-1
clone size: -
D gene: TRBD2
CDR3 protein: CASSLGTSGISYNEQFF
CDR3 DNA: TGCGCCAGCAGCCTTGGGACTAGCGGCATTTCCTACAATGAGCAGTTCTTC

V gene: TRBV20-1
J gene: TRBJ2-4
clone size: -
D gene: TRBD1
CDR3 protein: CSARRDSPNIQYF
CDR3 DNA: TGCAGCGCCAGACGGGACAGTCCAAACATTCAGTACTTC

V gene: TRBV29-1
J gene: TRBJ2-1
clone size: few
D gene: TRBD2
CDR3 protein: CSVESTSGLSSYNEQFF
CDR3 DNA: TGCAGCGTTGAATCGACTAGCGGGTTGAGCTCCTACAATGAGCAGTTCTTC

V gene: TRBV20-1
J gene: TRBJ1-2
clone size: few
D gene: -
CDR3 protein: CSARREVNYGYTF
CDR3 DNA: TGCAGTGCTAGAAGGGAGGTTAACTATGGCTACACCTTC

V gene: TRBV2
J gene: TRBJ2-7
clone size: few
D gene: TRBD1
CDR3 protein: CASSGQGVDEQYF
CDR3 DNA: TGTGCCAGCAGTGGACAGGGGGTGGACGAGCAGTACTTC

V gene: TRBV27
J gene: TRBJ2-7
clone size: -
D gene: TRBD1
CDR3 protein: CASSLTPGQVYEQYF
CDR3 DNA: TGTGCCAGCAGTTTAACTCCGGGACAGGTCTACGAGCAGTACTTC

V gene: TRBV10-3
J gene: TRBJ2-3
clone size: -
D gene: -
CDR3 protein: CAISDLGRTDTQYF
CDR3 DNA: TGTGCCATCAGTGATTTAGGCCGCACAGATACGCAGTATTTT

V gene: TRBV18
J gene: TRBJ1-2
clone size: few
D gene: TRBD1
CDR3 protein: CASSLRTGDYGYTF
CDR3 DNA: TGTGCCAGCTCGCTCCGGACAGGGGACTATGGCTACACCTTC

V gene: TRBV5-6
J gene: TRBJ2-6
clone size: few
D gene: -
CDR3 protein: CASSPVTTHAFVWYSGANVLTF
CDR3 DNA: TGTGCCAGCAGCCCGGTTACCACCCACGCCTTTGTTTGGTACTCTGGGGCCAACGTCCTGACTTTC

V gene: TRBV11-2
J gene: TRBJ1-1
clone size: -
D gene: TRBD1
CDR3 protein: CAISPRSGQLNTEAFF
CDR3 DNA: TGTGCCATCAGCCCCAGATCGGGACAGCTGAACACTGAAGCTTTCTTT

V gene: TRBV7-8
J gene: TRBJ2-7
clone size: few
D gene: TRBD1
CDR3 protein: CASGWTGIKYEQYF
CDR3 DNA: TGTGCCAGCGGCTGGACAGGGATAAAGTACGAGCAGTACTTC

V gene: TRBV29-1
J gene: TRBJ1-4
clone size: once
D gene: -
CDR3 protein: CSVEISNEKLFF
CDR3 DNA: TGCAGCGTTGAGATATCAAATGAAAAACTGTTTTTT

V gene: TRBV5-1
J gene: TRBJ1-4
clone size: few
D gene: -
CDR3 protein: CASSLKGEKLFF
CDR3 DNA: TGCGCCAGCAGCTTGAAGGGAGAAAAACTGTTTTTT

V gene: TRBV12-3/TRBV12-4
J gene: TRBJ2-3
clone size: once
D gene: -
CDR3 protein: CAGRVGGTDAQYF
CDR3 DNA: TGTGCCGGCAGGGTGGGGGGCACAGATGCGCAGTATTTT

V gene: TRBV12-3/TRBV12-4
J gene: TRBJ2-7
clone size: -
D gene: -
CDR3 protein: CASSIPGTYEQYF
CDR3 DNA: TGTGCCAGCAGCATACCGGGCACCTACGAGCAGTACTTC

V gene: TRBV4-2
J gene: TRBJ2-5
clone size: few
D gene: TRBD2
CDR3 protein: CASSPYGGGAGETQYF
CDR3 DNA: TGTGCCAGCAGCCCTTACGGCGGGGGGGCTGGGGAGACCCAGTACTTC

V gene: TRBV7-2
J gene: TRBJ2-5
clone size: -
D gene: -
CDR3 protein: CASSLRQAQEAQYF
CDR3 DNA: TGTGCCAGCAGCTTACGGCAAGCACAAGAGGCCCAGTACTTC

V gene: TRBV6-5
J gene: TRBJ1-1
clone size: -
D gene: -
CDR3 protein: CASSIGGIYPGEAFF
CDR3 DNA: TGTGCCAGCAGTATCGGGGGGATTTATCCCGGTGAAGCTTTCTTT

V gene: TRBV25-1
J gene: TRBJ2-7
clone size: -
D gene: -
CDR3 protein: CASIHPVTYEQYF
CDR3 DNA: TGTGCCAGCATTCACCCAGTTACCTACGAGCAGTACTTC

V gene: TRBV4-2
J gene: TRBJ1-4
clone size: -
D gene: TRBD1
CDR3 protein: CASSQDREKRFF
CDR3 DNA: TGTGCCAGCAGCCAGGACAGGGAAAAACGGTTTTTT

V gene: TRBV5-6
J gene: TRBJ2-5
clone size: -
D gene: -
CDR3 protein: CASSLVGAREQYF
CDR3 DNA: TGTGCCAGCAGCTTGGTAGGAGCAAGGGAGCAGTACTTC

V gene: TRBV3-1
J gene: TRBJ2-3
clone size: -
D gene: TRBD2
CDR3 protein: CASSHLGGAIPSTDTQYF
CDR3 DNA: TGTGCCAGCAGCCACCTCGGGGGGGCTATTCCTAGCACAGATACGCAGTATTTT

V gene: TRBV9
J gene: TRBJ2-1
clone size: few
D gene: TRBD2
CDR3 protein: CASSARGDNYNEQFF
CDR3 DNA: TGTGCCAGCAGCGCGCGGGGGGATAACTACAATGAGCAGTTCTTC

V gene: TRBV7-2
J gene: TRBJ2-3
clone size: -
D gene: TRBD2
CDR3 protein: CASSSSGTSGGDTQYF
CDR3 DNA: TGTGCCAGCAGCTCATCCGGGACTAGCGGGGGGGATACGCAGTATTTT

V gene: TRBV16
J gene: TRBJ1-4
clone size: few
D gene: -
CDR3 protein: CASSRQLGNEKLFF
CDR3 DNA: TGTGCCAGCAGCCGTCAGTTGGGGAATGAAAAACTGTTTTTT

V gene: TRBV7-6
J gene: TRBJ2-7
clone size: few
D gene: TRBD1
CDR3 protein: CASSLGWTGEAYEQYF
CDR3 DNA: TGTGCCAGCAGCTTAGGATGGACAGGGGAAGCCTACGAGCAGTACTTC

V gene: TRBV29-1
J gene: TRBJ2-3
clone size: -
D gene: -
CDR3 protein: CSVGRGANSADTQYF
CDR3 DNA: TGCAGCGTTGGTCGGGGGGCCAATTCTGCGGATACGCAGTATTTT